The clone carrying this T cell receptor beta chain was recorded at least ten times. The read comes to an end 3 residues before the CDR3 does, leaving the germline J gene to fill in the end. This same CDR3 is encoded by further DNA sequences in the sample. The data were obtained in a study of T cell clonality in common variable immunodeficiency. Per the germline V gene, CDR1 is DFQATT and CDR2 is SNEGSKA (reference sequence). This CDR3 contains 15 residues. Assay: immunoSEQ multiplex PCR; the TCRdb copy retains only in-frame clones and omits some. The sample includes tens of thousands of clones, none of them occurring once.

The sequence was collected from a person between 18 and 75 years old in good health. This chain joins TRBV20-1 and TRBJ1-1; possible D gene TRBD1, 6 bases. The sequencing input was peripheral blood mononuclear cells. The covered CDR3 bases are TGCAGTGCCCGTTCTTTCAGGGGCCGGCAAGAGACC. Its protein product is CSARSFRGRQET. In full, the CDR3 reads CSARSFRGRQETAFF.